The rows below give T cell receptor beta chains drawn from one sample of a study of cytotoxic CD8 clonotypes in ibrutinib-treated CLL. Here immunoSEQ multiplex PCR was the method, and the copy in TCRdb shows in-frame clones only, minus some. The sample includes some 140,000 clones, roughly 90% of them seen just once. The sample consisted of PBMCs, taken after 12 months of ibrutinib treatment. The receptor source for this set is a human donor with chronic lymphocytic leukemia. CDR3s include the opening cysteine and the closing phenylalanine or tryptophan. A D gene is named only where the DNA matches it firmly. Size values are once, few and many counts, or a class for expanded clones, and some rows have none.

D	size	V	J	DNA	CDR3
.	.	TRBV28	TRBJ2-5	TGTGCCAGCAGTCGAGAGGACGAGGGGGAGACCCAGTACTTC	CASSREDEGETQYF
TRBD2	.	TRBV7-8	TRBJ2-3	TGTGCCAGCAGCTCCTCAGCGGGATCATTCACAGATACGCAGTATTTT	CASSSSAGSFTDTQYF
.	.	TRBV4-1	TRBJ2-1	TGCGCCAGCAGCCAAGATCTATGGAGGGGGGACAATGAGCAGTTCTTC	CASSQDLWRGDNEQFF
.	.	TRBV11-1	TRBJ1-5	TGTGCCAGCAGCCCACGTCATGGAGAGAATCAGCCCCAGCATTTT	CASSPRHGENQPQHF
TRBD1	.	TRBV7-2	TRBJ2-4	TGTGCCAGCAGCTTAGCGCCGCTGGGACAGGGGGCCAAAAACATTCAGTACTTC	CASSLAPLGQGAKNIQYF
.	.	TRBV29-1	TRBJ1-2	TGCAGCGTCGCGAAAGTCTATGGCTACACCTTC	CSVAKVYGYTF
TRBD1	.	TRBV29-1	TRBJ1-6	TGCAGCGTTAAAACAGGGGGGGATAGGAATTCACCCCTCCACTTT	CSVKTGGDRNSPLHF
.	.	TRBV10-3	TRBJ1-1	TGTGCCATCAGTGTAACAGGGATGAACACTGAAGCTTTCTTT	CAISVTGMNTEAFF
.	once	TRBV28	TRBJ1-2	TGTGCCAGCAGCGAAGGGACGGATTATGGCTACACCTTC	CASSEGTDYGYTF
.	.	TRBV28	TRBJ1-2	TGTGCCGCGACCGTTGGACACCGGGCAGACTATGGCTACACCTTC	CAATVGHRADYGYTF
.	.	TRBV27	TRBJ1-5	TGTGCCAGCAGTTTTACAAAAAATCAGCCCCAGCATTTT	CASSFTKNQPQHF
.	once	TRBV7-9	TRBJ2-3	TGTGCCAGCAGCTTAGCCCTGAGGACAGTGGAAGATACGCAGTATTTT	CASSLALRTVEDTQYF
.	once	TRBV11-2	TRBJ1-4	TGTGCCAGCAGCTCAGAGGGGGGCGCTTCTAATGAAAAACTGTTTTTT	CASSSEGGASNEKLFF
TRBD2	.	TRBV29-1	TRBJ2-7	TGCAGCGTTGGGGGAGGGACTAGCCTGTACGAGCAGTACTTC	CSVGGGTSLYEQYF
.	.	TRBV11-2	TRBJ2-2	TGTGCCAGCAGCTTTTCAGGGGGGATCGGGGAGCTGTTTTTT	CASSFSGGIGELFF
TRBD1	.	TRBV20-1	TRBJ1-2	TGCAGTGCTAGGTACTCAGGGGGGGACACCTTC	CSARYSGGDTF
TRBD2	.	TRBV18	TRBJ2-7	TGTGCCAGCTCACCACCTACTAGCGGCCCCTACGAGCAGTACTTC	CASSPPTSGPYEQYF
.	.	TRBV11-3	TRBJ2-2	TGTGCCAGCAGCTCCGGACGGTCGAACACCGGGGAGCTGTTTTTT	CASSSGRSNTGELFF
.	.	TRBV11-3	TRBJ2-7	TGTGCCAGCAGCTCTGGACACGAGCAGTACTTC	CASSSGHEQYF
.	.	TRBV28	TRBJ2-3	TGTGCCAGCAGTTCTACGGATACGCAGTATTTT	CASSSTDTQYF
.	.	TRBV29-1	TRBJ2-1	TGCAGCGTTGAGAACTCTCGCTCCTACAATGAGCAGTTCTTC	CSVENSRSYNEQFF
TRBD2	.	TRBV5-1	TRBJ2-5	TGCGCCAGCAGCTCTAGCGGGAGTAGAGAGACCCAGTACTTC	CASSSSGSRETQYF
TRBD2	.	TRBV5-1	TRBJ2-3	TGCGCCAGCAGCATGGGACTAGCGGGAGGGGATACAGATACGCAGTATTTT	CASSMGLAGGDTDTQYF
.	.	TRBV27	TRBJ2-3	TGTGCCAGCAGTTTACGCTATAGCACAGATACGCAGTATTTT	CASSLRYSTDTQYF
.	.	TRBV28	TRBJ2-6	TGTGCCAGCAGTTTTCAACGGCTCTCTGGGGCCAACGTCCTGACTTTC	CASSFQRLSGANVLTF
.	.	TRBV28	TRBJ2-7	TGTGCCGCGGGGGACGACAGGGCTTACGAGCAGTACTTC	CAAGDDRAYEQYF
TRBD1	.	TRBV11-1	TRBJ2-2	TGTGCCAGCAGTTGGACAGGGGGCGCGTCCGGGGAGCTGTTTTTT	CASSWTGGASGELFF
TRBD1	.	TRBV19	TRBJ1-5	TGTGCCAGTAGTCCGAGAGAGACAGGGACCATTAGCAATCAGCCCCAGCATTTT	CASSPRETGTISNQPQHF
.	.	TRBV21-1	TRBJ1-1	TGTGCCAGCAGTTCAAGCGACACTGAAGCTTTCTTT	CASSSSDTEAFF
TRBD1	.	TRBV10-2	TRBJ2-3	TGCGCCAGCAGCAAGGGACAGGGCACAGATACGCAGTATTTT	CASSKGQGTDTQYF
.	.	TRBV2	TRBJ1-5	TGTGCCAGCAGTGGGGGGAATCAGCCCCAGCATTTT	CASSGGNQPQHF
TRBD1	.	TRBV18	TRBJ2-7	TGTGCCAGCTCCCCCGGGACAGACGAGCAGTACTTC	CASSPGTDEQYF
.	.	TRBV7-9	TRBJ2-7	TGTGCCAGCAGCTCTTGGTCCTACGAGCAGTACTTC	CASSSWSYEQYF
.	.	TRBV6-5	TRBJ1-2	TGTGCCAGCAGTTACTCGGGGGCCTCCTACACCTTC	CASSYSGASYTF
TRBD2	.	TRBV28	TRBJ2-1	TGTGCCAGCAGTTTACCCCCCGGGGAGGGGAGCTCCTACAATGAGCAGTTCTTC	CASSLPPGEGSSYNEQFF
TRBD1	.	TRBV28	TRBJ2-7	TGTGCCAGCAGCAGAGTCGGGACAGGGTATTCCCCCTACGAGCAGTACTTC	CASSRVGTGYSPYEQYF
.	few	TRBV20-1	TRBJ1-2	TGCAGTCGATATGGCTACACCTTC	CSRYGYTF
.	.	TRBV30	TRBJ1-2	TGTGCCTGGAGTTCGTTCCGGGGTGACGGCTACACCTTC	CAWSSFRGDGYTF
TRBD1	.	TRBV19	TRBJ2-7	TGTGCCAGTAGTGCCTACAGGGGGCCTTCCTACGAGCAGTACTTC	CASSAYRGPSYEQYF
TRBD2	.	TRBV6-1	TRBJ2-1	TGTGCCAGCAGTCAAGGGACTAGCGGGAGGGCCGCGTACAATGAGCAGTTCTTC	CASSQGTSGRAAYNEQFF
.	.	TRBV27	TRBJ1-5	TGTGCCAGCAGTTTAATATCCGGGACATGGGGACAAGGGGATCAGCCCCAGCATTTT	CASSLISGTWGQGDQPQHF
.	.	TRBV9	TRBJ2-7	TGTGCCAGCAGCGTAGGACTCTGGGTGGGCCAGTCTGAGCAGTACTTC	CASSVGLWVGQSEQYF
.	.	TRBV28	TRBJ2-6	TGTGCCAGCAATAGTCGGGCGATGGGGGCCAACGTCCTGACTTTC	CASNSRAMGANVLTF
.	.	TRBV7-2	TRBJ2-1	TGTGCCAGCAGCTGGCGACAGGTACAAGGAAATGAGCAGTTCTTC	CASSWRQVQGNEQFF
TRBD1	.	TRBV28	TRBJ1-5	TGTGCCAGCAGTTTCCCTCAGACAGGGGCATCTTATAGCAATCAGCCCCAGCATTTT	CASSFPQTGASYSNQPQHF
.	.	TRBV19	TRBJ1-5	TGTGCCAGTAGTTCGATTCTCAGGAGGGATCAGCCCCAGCATTTT	CASSSILRRDQPQHF
TRBD2	.	TRBV7-8	TRBJ2-1	TGTGCCAGCAGCTCCCTAGGGGGGACTAGCTGGAATGAGCAGTTCTTC	CASSSLGGTSWNEQFF
TRBD2	.	TRBV6-5	TRBJ2-7	TGTGCCAGCAGTAGCAGGGAGGGCTACGAGCAGTACTTC	CASSSREGYEQYF
TRBD2	.	TRBV19	TRBJ2-5	TGTGCCAGTAGTTTTTCTAGCGGACAAGAGACCCAGTACTTC	CASSFSSGQETQYF
.	.	TRBV7-7	TRBJ2-7	TGTGCTAGCAGCCTCGAGGTGGGAAGCTACGAGCAGTACTTC	CASSLEVGSYEQYF